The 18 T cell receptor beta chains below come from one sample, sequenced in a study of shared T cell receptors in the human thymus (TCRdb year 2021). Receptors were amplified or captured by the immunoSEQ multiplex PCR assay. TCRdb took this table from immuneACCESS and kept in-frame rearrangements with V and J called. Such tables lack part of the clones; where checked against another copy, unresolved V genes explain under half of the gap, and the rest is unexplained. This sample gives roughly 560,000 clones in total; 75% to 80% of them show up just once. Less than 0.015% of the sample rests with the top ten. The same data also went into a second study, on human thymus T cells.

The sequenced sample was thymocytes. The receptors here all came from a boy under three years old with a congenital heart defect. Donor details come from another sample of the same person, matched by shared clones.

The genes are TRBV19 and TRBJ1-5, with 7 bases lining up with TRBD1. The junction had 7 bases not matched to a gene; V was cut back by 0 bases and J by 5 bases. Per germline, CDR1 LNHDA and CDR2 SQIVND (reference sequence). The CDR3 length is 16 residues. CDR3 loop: CASSIERQGNDQPQHF. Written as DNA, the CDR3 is TGTGCCAGTAGTATAGAAAGACAGGGAAACGATCAGCCCCAGCATTTT.

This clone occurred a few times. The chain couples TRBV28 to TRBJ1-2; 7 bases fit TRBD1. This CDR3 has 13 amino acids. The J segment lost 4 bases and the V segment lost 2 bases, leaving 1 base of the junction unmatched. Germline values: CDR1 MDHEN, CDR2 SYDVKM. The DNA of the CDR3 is TGTGCCAGCAGTTTAAGGGGGCGCTATGGCTACACCTTC. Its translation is CASSLRGRYGYTF.

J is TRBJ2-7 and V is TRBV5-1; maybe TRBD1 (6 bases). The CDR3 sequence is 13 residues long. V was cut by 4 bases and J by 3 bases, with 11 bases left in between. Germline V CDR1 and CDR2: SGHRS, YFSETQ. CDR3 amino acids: CASSPGARYEQYF. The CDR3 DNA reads TGCGCCAGCAGCCCAGGGGCCCGCTACGAGCAGTACTTC.

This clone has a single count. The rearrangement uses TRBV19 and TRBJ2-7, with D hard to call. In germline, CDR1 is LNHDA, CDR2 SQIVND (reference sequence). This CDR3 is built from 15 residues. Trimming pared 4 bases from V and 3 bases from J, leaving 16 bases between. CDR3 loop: CASSNAPSPHYEQYF. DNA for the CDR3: TGTGCCAGTAGTAATGCGCCTAGTCCGCACTACGAGCAGTACTTC.

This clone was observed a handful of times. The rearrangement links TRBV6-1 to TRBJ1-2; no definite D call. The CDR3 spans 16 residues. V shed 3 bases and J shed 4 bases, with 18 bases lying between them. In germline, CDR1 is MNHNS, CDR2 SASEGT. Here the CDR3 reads CASSDLTHPRSYGYTF. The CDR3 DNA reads TGTGCCAGCAGTGACCTTACCCATCCCCGGTCCTATGGCTACACCTTC.

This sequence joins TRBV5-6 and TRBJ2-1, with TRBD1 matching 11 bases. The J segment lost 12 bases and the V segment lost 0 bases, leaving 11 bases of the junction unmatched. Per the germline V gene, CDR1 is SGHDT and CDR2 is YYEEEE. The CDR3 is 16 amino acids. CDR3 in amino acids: CASSLAGTGGVGAQFF. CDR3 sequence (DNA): TGTGCCAGCAGCTTGGCTGGGACAGGGGGAGTTGGCGCGCAGTTCTTC.

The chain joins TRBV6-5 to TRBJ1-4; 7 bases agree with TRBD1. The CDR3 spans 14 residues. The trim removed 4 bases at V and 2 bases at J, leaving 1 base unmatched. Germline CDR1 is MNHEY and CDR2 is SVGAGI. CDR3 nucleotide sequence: TGTGCCAGCAGTTTAGGGGGCACTAATGAAAAACTGTTTTTT. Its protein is CASSLGGTNEKLFF.

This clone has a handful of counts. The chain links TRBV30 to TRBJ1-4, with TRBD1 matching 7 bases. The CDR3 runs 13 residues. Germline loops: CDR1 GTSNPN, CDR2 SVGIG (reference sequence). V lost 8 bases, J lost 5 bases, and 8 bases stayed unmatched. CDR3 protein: CAGGTAENEKLFF. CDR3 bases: TGTGCCGGGGGGACAGCCGAGAATGAAAAACTGTTTTTT.

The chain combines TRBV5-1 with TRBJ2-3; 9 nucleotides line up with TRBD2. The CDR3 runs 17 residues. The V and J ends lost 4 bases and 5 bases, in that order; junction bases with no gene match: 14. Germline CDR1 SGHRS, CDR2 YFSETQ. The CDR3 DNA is TGCGCCAGCAGCCGGGAAGCTAATAGCGGGAGTGAAGATACGCAGTATTTT. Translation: CASSREANSGSEDTQYF. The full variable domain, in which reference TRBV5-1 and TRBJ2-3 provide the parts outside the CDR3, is KAGVTQTPRYLIKTRGQQVTLSCSPISGHRSVSWYQQTPGQGLQFLFEYFSETQRNKGNFPGRFSGRQFSNSRSEMNVSTLELGDSALYLCASSREANSGSEDTQYFGPGTRLTVL.

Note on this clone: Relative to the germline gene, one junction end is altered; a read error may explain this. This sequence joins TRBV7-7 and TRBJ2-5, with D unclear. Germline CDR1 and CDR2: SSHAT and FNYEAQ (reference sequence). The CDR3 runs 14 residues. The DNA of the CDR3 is TGTGCTAGCAGCTTAGCTCCTAGCCAAGAGACCCAGTACTTC. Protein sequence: CASSLAPSQETQYF.

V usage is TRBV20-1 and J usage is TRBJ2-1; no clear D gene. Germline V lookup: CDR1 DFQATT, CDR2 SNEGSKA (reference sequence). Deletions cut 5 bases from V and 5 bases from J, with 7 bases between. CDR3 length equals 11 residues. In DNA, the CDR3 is TGCAGTGCTCTAGGAAACAATGAGCAGTTCTTC. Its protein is CSALGNNEQFF.

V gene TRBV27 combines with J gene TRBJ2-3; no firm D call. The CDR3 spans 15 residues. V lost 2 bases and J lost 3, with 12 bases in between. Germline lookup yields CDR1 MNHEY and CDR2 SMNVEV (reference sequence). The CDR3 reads CASSLMTLKTDTQYF. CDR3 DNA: TGTGCCAGCAGTTTAATGACACTCAAGACAGATACGCAGTATTTT.

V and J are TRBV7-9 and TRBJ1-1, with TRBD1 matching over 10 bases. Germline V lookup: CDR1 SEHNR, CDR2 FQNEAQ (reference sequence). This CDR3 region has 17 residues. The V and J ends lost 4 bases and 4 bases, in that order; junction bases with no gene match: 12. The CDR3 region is CASSSLHGTGEVTEAFF. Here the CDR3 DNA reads TGTGCCAGCAGCTCACTCCACGGGACAGGGGAGGTCACTGAAGCTTTCTTT.

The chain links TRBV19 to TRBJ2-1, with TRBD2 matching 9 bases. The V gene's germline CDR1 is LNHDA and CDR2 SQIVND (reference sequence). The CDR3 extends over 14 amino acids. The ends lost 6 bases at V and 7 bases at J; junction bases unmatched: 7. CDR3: CASRPGLALNEQFF. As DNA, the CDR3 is TGTGCCAGTAGGCCCGGACTAGCGTTGAATGAGCAGTTCTTC.

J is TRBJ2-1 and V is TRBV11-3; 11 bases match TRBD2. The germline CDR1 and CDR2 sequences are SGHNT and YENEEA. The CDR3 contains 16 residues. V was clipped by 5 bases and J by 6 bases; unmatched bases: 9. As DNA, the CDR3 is TGTGCCAGCAGCCACGCCGGGACTAGCGGACTCAATGAGCAGTTCTTC. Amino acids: CASSHAGTSGLNEQFF.

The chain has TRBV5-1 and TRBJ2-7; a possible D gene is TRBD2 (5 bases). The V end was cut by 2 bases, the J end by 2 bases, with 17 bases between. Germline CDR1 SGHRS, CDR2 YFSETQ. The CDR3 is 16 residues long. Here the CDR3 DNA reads TGCGCCAGCAGCTTAGAGACGGCGGGTGGGGCCTACGAGCAGTACTTC. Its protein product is CASSLETAGGAYEQYF.

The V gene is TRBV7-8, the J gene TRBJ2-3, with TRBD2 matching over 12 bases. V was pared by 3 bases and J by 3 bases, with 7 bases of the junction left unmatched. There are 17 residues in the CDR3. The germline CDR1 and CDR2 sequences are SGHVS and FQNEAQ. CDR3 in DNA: TGTGCCAGCAGCTTGGCCCAGACTAGCGGGAGAACAGATACGCAGTATTTT. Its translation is CASSLAQTSGRTDTQYF.

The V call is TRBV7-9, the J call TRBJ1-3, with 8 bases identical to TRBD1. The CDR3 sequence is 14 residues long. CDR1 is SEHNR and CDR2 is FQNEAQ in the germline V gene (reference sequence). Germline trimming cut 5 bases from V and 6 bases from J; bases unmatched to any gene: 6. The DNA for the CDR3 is TGTGCCAGCAGCCAACAGGGGGGGGAAAACACCATATATTTT. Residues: CASSQQGGENTIYF.